This passage covers 24 T cell receptor beta chains from one sample sequenced in a study of blood T cell repertoires in COVID-19. Libraries were prepared by immunoSEQ multiplex PCR; TCRdb keeps only in-frame clonotypes and omits some of them. Altogether roughly 360,000 clones are present, roughly 77% being singletons, with the ten largest covering more than 0.95%. Sequenced input: peripheral blood. The receptor set was obtained from a human donor with acute or convalescent COVID-19. The donor label of this sample is uncertain.

This clone has only one observation. The chain employs TRBV7-8 and TRBJ2-7; 7 nucleotides line up with TRBD2. The J segment lost 5 bases and the V segment lost 5 bases, leaving 6 bases of the junction unmatched. The CDR3 has 13 residues. The germline V gene encodes CDR1 SGHVS and CDR2 FQNEAQ. DNA for the CDR3: TGTGCCAGCAGCCCCGGGGGGTCGGACGAGCAGTACTTC. This gives the protein CASSPGGSDEQYF.

The chain uses TRBV28 and TRBJ1-4; the D is unclear. The CDR3 loop spans 12 amino acids. The germline V gene has CDR1 MDHEN and CDR2 SYDVKM. V was cut by 6 bases and J by 4 bases, with 6 bases left in between. The CDR3 bases are TGTGCCAGCAGACACCTTAATGAAAAACTGTTTTTT. The encoded protein is CASRHLNEKLFF.

The genes are TRBV27 and TRBJ2-1; 11 positions agree with TRBD2. Germline trimming cut 4 bases from V and 7 bases from J; bases unmatched to any gene: 9. Germline V CDR1 and CDR2: MNHEY, SMNVEV (reference sequence). This CDR3 region has 16 residues. As DNA, the CDR3 is TGTGCCAGCAGTTCCCGACTAGCGGGGATTTTGAATGAGCAGTTCTTC. Its protein is CASSSRLAGILNEQFF.

V and J are TRBV27 and TRBJ1-5; D gene ambiguous. Deletions cut 2 bases from V and 6 bases from J, with 8 bases between. The CDR3 is 13 residues long. Germline CDR1 is MNHEY and CDR2 is SMNVEV (reference sequence). CDR3 DNA: TGTGCCAGCAGTTTACGGGAACGTCAGCCCCAGCATTTT. Its protein is CASSLRERQPQHF.

This clone occurred once. This chain links TRBV6-2 or TRBV6-3 with TRBJ1-4; TRBD1 matches 11 bases. With 2 bases clipped from V and 5 bases from J, the junction kept 4 bases outside the gene matches. In germline, CDR1 is MNHEY, CDR2 SVGEGT. This CDR3 has 16 residues. In nucleotides, the CDR3 is TGTGCCAGCAGTTACGTCGGGACAGGGGGAAATGAAAAACTGTTTTTT. Its translation: CASSYVGTGGNEKLFF.

The V and J genes are TRBV30 and TRBJ2-7; TRBD2 might be the D (6 bases). The CDR3 contains 15 residues. The germline gives CDR1 GTSNPN, CDR2 SVGIG (reference sequence). V lost 1 base and J lost 0, with 13 bases in between. CDR3 in amino acids: CAWSAGTSSSYEQYF. The CDR3 nucleotides are TGTGCCTGGAGTGCAGGGACTTCAAGCTCCTACGAGCAGTACTTC.

This clone was recorded a few times. Other DNA sequences in the same sample also yield this CDR3. The chain employs TRBV9 and TRBJ1-6; 7 bases agree with TRBD1. The CDR3 covers 14 residues. Losses at the gene ends were 0 bases for V and 9 bases for J; bases not matched to a gene: 3. Germline V gives CDR1 SGDLS, CDR2 YYNGEE. The CDR3, as DNA: TGTGCCAGCAGCGTAGCAGGGGGTGGTTCACCCCTCCACTTT. Residues: CASSVAGGGSPLHF.

The chain uses TRBV5-5 and TRBJ1-1; D is undetermined. V was pared by 0 bases and J by 0 bases, with 9 bases between. This CDR3 spans 15 amino acids. Germline CDR1 is SGHKS and CDR2 is YYEKEE (reference sequence). The DNA for the CDR3 is TGTGCCAGCAGCTTGGTACACAGACTGAACACTGAAGCTTTCTTT. It specifies CASSLVHRLNTEAFF.

The CDR3: CAWSGLASGYTF. The CDR3 DNA reads TGTGCCTGGAGTGGGTTAGCTAGTGGCTACACCTTC. This rearrangement joins TRBV30 to TRBJ1-2; no clear D gene. This CDR3 comprises 12 residues. V lost 1 base and J 7 bases, leaving 10 bases between the germline ends. Germline V gives CDR1 GTSNPN, CDR2 SVGIG (reference sequence).

The rearrangement uses TRBV19 and TRBJ2-5; D possibly corresponds to TRBD2 (6 bases). CDR3 length: 16 residues. Trimming shortened V by 4 bases and J by 0 bases, and 15 bases separated the two germline ends. CDR1 and CDR2 (germline): LNHDA, SQIVND (reference sequence). The CDR3, as DNA: TGTGCCAGTAGTAGGCTAGGGACTTCGTACCAAGAGACCCAGTACTTC. It codes for CASSRLGTSYQETQYF.

The gene calls are TRBV10-2 and TRBJ1-3; the D gene is possibly TRBD1 (5 bases). The CDR3 runs to 13 residues. CDR1 and CDR2 (germline): WSHSY, SAAADI. The V end was cut by 8 bases, the J end by 1 base, with 9 bases between. The CDR3 is CASHGGSGNTIYF. In nucleotides, the CDR3 is TGCGCCAGCCACGGGGGATCTGGAAACACCATATATTTT.

This clone was detected once. CDR3 protein: CASSTGTGLNEQFF. The DNA of the CDR3 is TGTGCCAGCAGCACCGGGACAGGTCTCAATGAGCAGTTCTTC. The chain uses TRBV11-2 and TRBJ2-1; 8 positions agree with TRBD1. V shed 5 bases and J 6 bases; nucleotides not matched to a gene: 6. The CDR3 runs to 14 residues. The germline gives CDR1 SGHAT, CDR2 FQNNGV.

The chain is built from TRBV9 and TRBJ1-1; 8 bases are shared with TRBD1. Trimming at V came to 6 bases and at J to 3 bases, leaving 1 base not matched to a gene. Germline-derived CDR1 and CDR2 are SGDLS and YYNGEE. The CDR3 is made up of 12 amino acids. CDR3 DNA: TGTGCCAGCAACAGGGGGGACACTGAAGCTTTCTTT. Amino acid sequence: CASNRGDTEAFF.

This chain links TRBV19 with TRBJ1-5; no definite D call. Between the trimmed V and J ends, which lost 10 bases and 6 bases, there was a span of 19 bases. This CDR3 comprises 14 residues. Germline V gene sequence: CDR1 LNHDA, CDR2 SQIVND (reference sequence). The DNA for the CDR3 is TGTGCCACCACCGCGTCGGGGTCCCCTCAGCCCCAGCATTTT. It specifies CATTASGSPQPQHF.

The chain recombines TRBV15 with TRBJ1-4; 10 bases match TRBD1. V was pared by 0 bases and J by 3 bases, with 4 bases of the junction left unmatched. This CDR3 spans 17 amino acids. Germline V CDR1 and CDR2: LNHNV, YYDKDF (reference sequence). CDR3 sequence: CATSRDWDRGANEKLFF. As DNA, the CDR3 is TGTGCCACCAGCAGAGATTGGGACAGGGGTGCTAATGAAAAACTGTTTTTT. The full variable domain, completed using reference TRBV15 and TRBJ1-4, is DAMVIQNPRYQVTQFGKPVTLSCSQTLNHNVMYWYQQKSSQAPKLLFHYYDKDFNNEADTPDNFQSRRPNTSFCFLDIRSPGLGDTAMYLCATSRDWDRGANEKLFFGSGTQLSVL.

The V call is TRBV2, the J call TRBJ2-2; 8 bases agree with TRBD2. Trimming took 4 bases from V and 7 from J; bases not matched to a gene: 5. From germline, CDR1 is SNHLY and CDR2 FYNNEI. This CDR3 contains 14 residues. The CDR3 coding sequence is TGTGCCAGCAGTGGACGGCTAGCGGGCGGGGAGCTGTTTTTT. As protein: CASSGRLAGGELFF.

This clone was detected only a few times. This sequence joins TRBV5-1 and TRBJ1-2; 7 positions agree with TRBD1. J gave up 7 bases and V 2 bases, and 2 bases lay outside the gene matches. Germline V gene lookup returns CDR1 SGHRS and CDR2 YFSETQ. The length of the CDR3 is 12 residues. The CDR3 region has the DNA TGCGCCAGCAGCTTCGAGGGGGCTGGCTACACCTTC. Its translation: CASSFEGAGYTF.

The chain has TRBV7-2 and TRBJ2-7, with D possibly being TRBD1 (5 bases). Germline lookup yields CDR1 SGHTA and CDR2 FQGNSA. The CDR3 covers 14 residues. The V gene lost 0 bases and the J gene lost 4 bases, with 10 bases spanning the gap. DNA for the CDR3: TGTGCCAGCAGCTTAGCAAACAGGATATACGAGCAGTACTTC. Translated: CASSLANRIYEQYF.

This chain's CDR3 is CASSPPLPSYEQYF. In DNA form, the CDR3 reads TGTGCCAGCTCACCACCTCTCCCTTCCTACGAGCAGTACTTC. V is TRBV18 and J is TRBJ2-7; D unclear. The V gene lost 0 bases and the J gene lost 1 base, with 7 bases spanning the gap. The germline V gene has CDR1 KGHSH and CDR2 LQKENI. CDR3 size: 14 residues. Full variable domain (missing parts from reference TRBV18 and TRBJ2-7): NAGVMQNPRHLVRRRGQEARLRCSPMKGHSHVYWYRQLPEEGLKFMVYLQKENIIDESGMPKERFSAEFPKEGPSILRIQQVVRGDSAAYFCASSPPLPSYEQYFGPGTRLTVT.

V gene TRBV19 combines with J gene TRBJ2-1; 11 bases line up with TRBD1. V shed 3 bases, J shed 4 bases, and the junction held 5 bases outside the gene matches. The CDR3 is 16 residues long. Germline CDR1 is LNHDA and CDR2 is SQIVND (reference sequence). This CDR3 is CASSILGQGAYNEQFF. CDR3 DNA: TGTGCCAGTAGTATTCTCGGACAGGGGGCGTACAATGAGCAGTTCTTC.

The CDR3 region is CASSLRWGGINEQFF. As DNA, the CDR3 is TGTGCCAGCAGCTTGAGGTGGGGGGGCATCAATGAGCAGTTCTTC. The gene calls are TRBV5-4 and TRBJ2-1; D is perhaps TRBD2 (7 bases). CDR3 length equals 15 residues. V was clipped by 1 base and J by 6 bases, with 14 bases between them. Per germline, CDR1 SGHNT and CDR2 YYREEE (reference sequence).

The chain combines TRBV6-5 with TRBJ1-1; the match to TRBD1 covers 7 bases. In germline, CDR1 is MNHEY, CDR2 SVGAGI. There are 13 residues in the CDR3. The V gene end was trimmed by 6 bases and the J gene end by 3 bases; junction bases not matched to a gene: 4. CDR3 DNA sequence: TGTGCCAGCAGGAAAGACAGGGACACTGAAGCTTTCTTT. Translated: CASRKDRDTEAFF.

The gene calls are TRBV20-1 and TRBJ2-7; 12 bases are shared with TRBD1. The CDR3 has 15 residues. V trimming: 3 bases; J trimming: 7 bases; junction bases outside the gene matches: 10. The germline gives CDR1 DFQATT, CDR2 SNEGSKA (reference sequence). In nucleotides, the CDR3 is TGCAGTGCTAGTGAACCGGGACAGGGGGCAGATGAGCAGTACTTC. Encoded protein: CSASEPGQGADEQYF.

The chain combines TRBV18 with TRBJ1-1; 10 bases match TRBD1. Germline assignment: CDR1 KGHSH and CDR2 LQKENI. J was trimmed by 7 bases and V by 5 bases; bases with no gene match: 13. There are 16 residues in the CDR3. The CDR3 sequence is CASSGDSIGTGVEAFF. In nucleotides, the CDR3 is TGTGCCAGCTCAGGAGATAGTATCGGGACAGGGGTTGAAGCTTTCTTT. The full variable domain, completed using reference TRBV18 and TRBJ1-1, is NAGVMQNPRHLVRRRGQEARLRCSPMKGHSHVYWYRQLPEEGLKFMVYLQKENIIDESGMPKERFSAEFPKEGPSILRIQQVVRGDSAAYFCASSGDSIGTGVEAFFGQGTRLTVV.